Ten or more counts support the clone carrying this TCR beta chain. RNA transcripts were the template, and TCR beta CDR3 regions were amplified from them. RT-PCR in the first round used HTBI primers; a second-round multiplex PCR followed. TCRdb passed the multiplex PCR reads through MiXCR, listing each CDR3 protein once. The sample holds a few hundred thousand distinct CDR3 sequences; roughly 15% are singletons and the top ten take more than 9%. The CDR3 covers 15 residues. Trimming cost V 6 bases and J 6 bases; bases outside gene matches: 11. CDR1 and CDR2 from the germline V gene are SNHLY and FYNNEI. Sampling approximately 11 ml of fresh peripheral blood provided the PBMCs. The record originates from a study of Graves' ophthalmopathy and Graves' hyperthyroidism.

The clonotype was recovered from an adult man with Graves' ophthalmopathy. Sequencing input: peripheral blood. The J gene is TRBJ1-3, the V gene TRBV2; 7 nucleotides align to TRBD1. The CDR3 here is CASSPRTGPENTIYF. The CDR3 DNA follows: TGTGCCAGCAGCCCCCGGACAGGACCTGAAAACACCATATATTTT.